The 29 T cell receptor beta chains given below trace back to one sample, sequenced in a study of T cell repertoires in cytomegalovirus infection. TCRdb re-called the reads with MiXCR, one entry per CDR3 protein. Among hundreds of thousands of distinct CDR3 sequences listed, approximately 24% were seen once. Sequences were obtained from CD8+ T cells from PBMCs. The receptors were gathered from a human donor in good health (CMV status not recorded). Some clones in this sample may be carry-over from other donors' samples.

Worth noting for this clonotype: A much larger clone lies a single base off, so this may be a read error. The chain employs TRBV7-2 and TRBJ2-7, with 8 positions matching TRBD1. Germline assignment: CDR1 SGHTA and CDR2 FQGNSA. The CDR3 runs 14 residues. CDR3 residues: CAGSPWTGYDEQYF. The CDR3 nucleotides read TGTGCCGGCAGCCCCTGGACAGGGTACGACGAGCAGTACTTC.

This chain links TRBV2 with TRBJ2-7, with D possibly TRBD2 on 6 matching bases. The CDR3 runs 15 residues. Germline CDR1 and CDR2: SNHLY and FYNNEI. Trimming removed 7 bases from V and 4 bases from J, with 20 bases in between. DNA for the CDR3: TGTGCCAGCACCATTCCCCGACTAGTGGGTTACGAGCAGTACGTC. Its translation: CASTIPRLVGYEQYV.

At least ten counts were recorded for this clonotype. V gene TRBV7-6 combines with J gene TRBJ2-2; a possible D gene is TRBD1 (5 bases). Germline V gives CDR1 SGHVS, CDR2 FNYEAQ. V lost 4 bases, J lost 5 bases, and 14 bases lay in between. This CDR3 has 15 amino acids. The CDR3 DNA reads as TGTGCCAGCAGCTGGGGCTCACAAAAGACCGGGGAGCTGTTTTTT. Translated: CASSWGSQKTGELFF.

V is TRBV6-2 or TRBV6-3 and J is TRBJ2-1, with D possibly TRBD2 on 6 matching bases. This CDR3 contains 17 residues. Germline V gene lookup returns CDR1 MNHEY and CDR2 SVGEGT. V was clipped by 5 bases and J by 2 bases, with 19 bases between them. The CDR3 bases are TGTGCCAGCAGTCCAGCGGCAGGAGGGGTTCCCTACAATGAGCAGTTCTTC. Translated, it gives CASSPAAGGVPYNEQFF.

This clonotype has a count of ten or more. The chain recombines TRBV7-2 with TRBJ2-5; no firm D call. Germline-derived CDR1 and CDR2 are SGHTA and FQGNSA. The CDR3 contains 12 residues. The V gene lost 5 bases and the J gene lost 7 bases, with 11 bases spanning the gap. The CDR3 DNA reads as TGTGCCAGCAGCCCTGGAGAACGGACCCAGTACTTC. Amino acids: CASSPGERTQYF.

The chain combines TRBV25-1 with TRBJ1-3, with D tentatively TRBD1 (5 bases). V lost 4 bases and J 8 bases, leaving 12 bases between the germline ends. Per the germline V gene, CDR1 is MGHDK and CDR2 is SYGVNS. The CDR3 is made up of 13 amino acids. DNA for the CDR3: TGTGCCAGCAGTGCCAGGGTGGAGGACACCATATATTTT. Protein: CASSARVEDTIYF.

The chain combines TRBV6-2 or TRBV6-3 with TRBJ2-7; 12 positions match TRBD2. Germline lookup yields CDR1 MNHEY and CDR2 SVGEGT. This CDR3 region has 14 residues. With 4 bases clipped from V and 4 bases from J, the junction kept 2 bases outside the gene matches. The DNA of the CDR3 is TGTGCCAGCAGTTCGGGACTAGCGGGTTACGAGCAGTACGTC. Protein sequence: CASSSGLAGYEQYV.

This rearrangement joins TRBV19 to TRBJ2-1; 9 nucleotides agree with TRBD1. J gave up 0 bases and V 0 bases, and 18 bases lay outside the gene matches. This CDR3 is built from 22 residues. Germline CDR1 reads LNHDA; CDR2 reads SQIVND (reference sequence). CDR3 region: CASSIDNIGTGSLSFSYNEQFF. Written as DNA, the CDR3 is TGTGCCAGTAGTATAGACAACATTGGGACAGGGTCCTTAAGTTTCTCCTACAATGAGCAGTTCTTC.

The CDR3 sequence: CASSAPGAGGYNEQFF. The CDR3 region has the DNA TGTGCCAGCAGTGCCCCTGGGGCGGGGGGGTACAATGAGCAGTTCTTC. The gene calls are TRBV12-3 or TRBV12-4 and TRBJ2-1, with 9 bases aligning to TRBD2. The CDR3 is 16 residues long. V was pared by 5 bases and J by 4 bases, with 9 bases of the junction left unmatched.

This clonotype was observed a handful of times. In DNA form, the CDR3 reads TGTGCCAGCAGCGACGAGCGGGGTATCGCCAACTATGGCTACACCTTC. Its protein is CASSDERGIANYGYTF. V is TRBV5-4 and J is TRBJ1-2; D is undetermined. V was clipped by 4 bases and J by 2 bases, with 18 bases between them. CDR1 and CDR2 (germline): SGHNT, YYREEE (reference sequence). The CDR3 spans 16 residues.

This clonotype was counted at least ten times. The chain uses TRBV7-2 and TRBJ2-2; D is uncertain. V shed 0 bases and J shed 4 bases, with 9 bases lying between them. CDR1 and CDR2 (germline): SGHTA, FQGNSA. CDR3 length equals 15 residues. Here the CDR3 reads CASSLAISATGELFF. The DNA for the CDR3 is TGTGCCAGCAGCTTAGCCATTAGTGCCACCGGGGAGCTGTTTTTT.

Remarks on this clonotype: Being one base from a much bigger clone, this may be a read error. CDR3 amino acids: CASSPHRSPNPGNTIYF. CDR3 DNA: TGTGCCAGCAGTCCCCACAGAAGTCCTAACCCCGGAAACACCATATATTTT. The chain combines TRBV28 with TRBJ1-3, with unresolved D. Germline V lookup: CDR1 MDHEN, CDR2 SYDVKM. Trimming cost V 5 bases and J 4 bases, with 21 bases left between them. The CDR3 runs to 17 residues.

The count of this clonotype is one. A much larger clone lies one base from this, so it may be a read error. The chain carries TRBV7-6 and TRBJ1-2, with 10 bases fitting TRBD1. From germline, CDR1 is SGHVS and CDR2 FNYEAQ. V lost 3 bases, J lost 8 bases, and 6 bases stayed unmatched. There are 14 residues in the CDR3. CDR3 nucleotide sequence: TGTGCCAGCAGCTTGGGACAGGGGACGAGCGGCTACACCTTC. This encodes CASSLGQGTSGYTF.

This clonotype was counted ten times or more. The chain joins TRBV7-9 to TRBJ1-6, with 8 bases matching TRBD1. Trimming took 3 bases from V and 7 from J; bases not matched to a gene: 14. Germline CDR1 and CDR2: SEHNR and FQNEAQ (reference sequence). CDR3 length equals 18 residues. The CDR3 region is CASSFRGSGGLTNSPLHF. In nucleotides, the CDR3 is TGTGCCAGCAGCTTTAGAGGGTCAGGGGGCCTTACGAATTCACCCCTCCACTTT.

To note about this clonotype: The junction does not match germline at one end; this may be a read error. This chain links TRBV28 with TRBJ2-1; 8 nucleotides agree with TRBD2. From germline, CDR1 is MDHEN and CDR2 SYDVKM. The CDR3 runs 14 residues. CDR3 amino acids: CASSLSGVNNKQFF. DNA of the CDR3: TGTGCCAGCAGCCTTAGCGGGGTAAACAATAAGCAGTTCTTC.

This clonotype occurred many times. The chain recombines TRBV12-3 or TRBV12-4 with TRBJ1-2, with 8 nucleotides matching TRBD1. With 3 bases clipped from V and 4 bases from J, the junction kept 4 bases outside the gene matches. The CDR3 is 14 amino acids. The CDR3 DNA follows: TGTGCCAGCAGTTTCACCGACAGGGGCTATGGCTACACCTTC. It specifies CASSFTDRGYGYTF.

This clonotype was counted a few times. The chain uses TRBV6-6 and TRBJ1-1; D remains unclear. Germline lookup yields CDR1 MNHNY and CDR2 SVGAGI (reference sequence). This CDR3 is 13 amino acids long. V was clipped by 4 bases and J by 0 bases, with 6 bases between them. CDR3 loop: CASSWPMNTEAFF. CDR3 sequence (DNA): TGTGCCAGCAGTTGGCCCATGAACACTGAAGCTTTCTTT.

There are many counts of this clonotype. The chain combines TRBV7-6 with TRBJ2-4, with TRBD2 matching over 11 bases. The V segment lost 5 bases and the J segment 1 base; nucleotides outside the gene matches: 4. The CDR3 spans 16 residues. Germline CDR1 and CDR2: SGHVS and FNYEAQ. Here the CDR3 reads CASSPWTSGAKNIQYF. As DNA, the CDR3 is TGTGCCAGCAGCCCCTGGACTAGCGGGGCCAAAAACATTCAGTACTTC.

About this clonotype itself: A read error is possible here, since a much larger clone lies one base away. V gene TRBV6-5 combines with J gene TRBJ2-2, with a possible D match to TRBD2 (5 bases). Per germline, CDR1 MNHEY and CDR2 SVGAGI. There are 15 residues in the CDR3. CDR3 nucleotide sequence: TGTGTCAGCAGTCCCCCCGGGCGCGGGACCGGGGAGCTGTTTTTT. Translated, it gives CVSSPPGRGTGELFF.

This clonotype was detected only once. The chain carries TRBV15 and TRBJ1-4; TRBD1 matches 9 bases. The germline CDR1 and CDR2 sequences are LNHNV and YYDKDF (reference sequence). CDR3 size: 15 residues. The CDR3 DNA is TGTGCTACCGATCCCACAGGGGGCTTTGGTGAAAAACTGTTTTTT. Translating it yields CATDPTGGFGEKLFF.

In this sample, this clonotype turned up once. The genes are TRBV4-1 and TRBJ2-1; 7 bases fit TRBD2. Germline lookup yields CDR1 MGHRA and CDR2 YSYEKL. Germline trimming cut 0 bases from V and 3 bases from J; bases unmatched to any gene: 5. There are 16 residues in the CDR3. The CDR3 bases are TGCGCCAGCAGCCAAGAAGACGGGGGGTACTACAATGAGCAGTTCTTC. Translated: CASSQEDGGYYNEQFF.

The count of this clonotype is one. The chain joins TRBV9 to TRBJ2-3; D remains ambiguous. The length of the CDR3 is 14 residues. The germline V gene encodes CDR1 SGDLS and CDR2 YYNGEE. Trimming cost V 6 bases and J 1 base, with 12 bases left between them. CDR3 nucleotide sequence: TGTGCCAGCACCCAAGACGGCCGCACAGATACGCAGTATTTT. It specifies CASTQDGRTDTQYF.

The table lists this clonotype with many counts. The chain couples TRBV7-9 to TRBJ2-1, with 7 bases matching TRBD1. V lost 3 bases and J lost 8; bases outside the gene matches: 7. CDR3 length equals 14 residues. Germline CDR1 reads SEHNR; CDR2 reads FQNEAQ (reference sequence). The CDR3: CASSFRDREYEQFF. The CDR3 coding sequence is TGTGCCAGCAGCTTCAGAGACAGGGAGTATGAGCAGTTCTTC.

This clonotype was observed once. This chain connects TRBV6-5 to TRBJ2-1; either TRBD1 or TRBD2 may fit D (5 bases each). Germline lookup yields CDR1 MNHEY and CDR2 SVGAGI. The CDR3 contains 15 residues. Trimming removed 6 bases at V and 8 bases at J, with 20 bases between. CDR3 sequence reads: CASSSGTRGYDEQFF. CDR3 bases: TGTGCCAGCAGCTCCGGGACCCGAGGGTACGATGAGCAGTTCTTC.

The rearrangement links TRBV5-6 to TRBJ1-4; 12 bases are a match to TRBD1. Per the germline V gene, CDR1 is SGHDT and CDR2 is YYEEEE. This CDR3 spans 17 amino acids. V lost 2 bases and J lost 12; bases outside the gene matches: 14. DNA of the CDR3: TGTGCCAGCAGCTTTTTAGTCTACGGGACAGGGGGCTCTGAACTGTTTTTT. The encoded protein is CASSFLVYGTGGSELFF.

This clonotype was counted only a few times. J is TRBJ2-1 and V is TRBV29-1; 10 bases line up with TRBD1. The CDR3 is made up of 14 amino acids. Per the germline V gene, CDR1 is SQVTM and CDR2 is ANQGSEA. Trimming cost V 3 bases and J 2 bases; bases outside gene matches: 1. The CDR3 bases are TGCAGCGTTGAGGGGACAGGGGCCTACAATGAGCAGTTCTTC. Protein: CSVEGTGAYNEQFF.

This clonotype was counted only a few times. DNA of the CDR3: TGTGCCAGTAGTCTGGGACAAACGGGCTCCTACGAGCAGTACTTC. Its protein is CASSLGQTGSYEQYF. The V and J genes are TRBV19 and TRBJ2-7; D is possibly TRBD1 (6 bases). The CDR3 is 15 residues long. Trimming took 5 bases from V and 0 from J, leaving 14 bases between them. Per the germline V gene, CDR1 is LNHDA and CDR2 is SQIVND (reference sequence).

The rearrangement joins TRBV5-5 to TRBJ2-3, with D possibly TRBD2 on 7 matching bases. Germline CDR1 is SGHKS and CDR2 is YYEKEE (reference sequence). With 0 bases removed from V and 6 bases from J, the gap between germline ends came to 8 bases. The CDR3 length is 13 residues. The CDR3, as DNA: TGTGCCAGCAGCTTGGAGGGGGGGGATACGCAGTATTTT. Protein: CASSLEGGDTQYF.

This clonotype was observed at least ten times. The chain is built from TRBV7-8 and TRBJ1-5; D gene ambiguous. Trimming stripped 5 bases from V and 1 base from J, with 6 bases between. The CDR3 runs 13 residues. Germline V gives CDR1 SGHVS, CDR2 FQNEAQ. The CDR3, as DNA: TGTGCCAGCAGCGTAGACAGCAATCAGCCCCAGCATTTT. It specifies CASSVDSNQPQHF.